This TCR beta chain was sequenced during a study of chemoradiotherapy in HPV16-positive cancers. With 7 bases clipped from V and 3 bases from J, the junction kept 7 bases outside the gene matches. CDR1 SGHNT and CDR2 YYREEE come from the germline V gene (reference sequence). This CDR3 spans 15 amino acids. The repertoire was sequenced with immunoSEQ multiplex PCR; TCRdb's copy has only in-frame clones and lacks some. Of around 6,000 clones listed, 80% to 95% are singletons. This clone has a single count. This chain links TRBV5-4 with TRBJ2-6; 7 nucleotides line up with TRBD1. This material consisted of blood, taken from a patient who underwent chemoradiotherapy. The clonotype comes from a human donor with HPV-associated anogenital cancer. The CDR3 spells CASLITGDGANVLTF. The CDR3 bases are TGTGCCAGCCTTATTACAGGGGATGGGGCCAACGTCCTGACTTTC.